This entry describes one T cell receptor (beta chain). Clones were sequenced by immunoSEQ multiplex PCR, and TCRdb holds only the in-frame ones, with some missing. The sample has 60,000 to 85,000 clones; approximately 80% are singletons. The entry originates in a study of OX40 agonist ivuxolimab in advanced cancers. Study details: Patient treatment consisted of intravenous ivuxolimab administration every 2 weeks at 0.01 to 10 mg/kg.

This receptor was identified in an adult with an advanced solid tumor such as melanoma, head and neck, liver or kidney cancer. Source: CD4+ or CD8+ T cells sorted from blood, taken in a trial of the OX40 agonist ivuxolimab.

Here the CDR3 reads CASSSGISVTGELFF. CDR3 DNA: TGTGCCAGCAGCTCCGGGATAAGTGTCACCGGGGAGCTGTTTTTT. This chain connects TRBV25-1 to TRBJ2-2; maybe TRBD2 (5 bases). This CDR3 comprises 15 residues. Germline CDR1 is MGHDK and CDR2 is SYGVNS. With 6 bases removed from V and 4 bases from J, the gap between germline ends came to 15 bases.